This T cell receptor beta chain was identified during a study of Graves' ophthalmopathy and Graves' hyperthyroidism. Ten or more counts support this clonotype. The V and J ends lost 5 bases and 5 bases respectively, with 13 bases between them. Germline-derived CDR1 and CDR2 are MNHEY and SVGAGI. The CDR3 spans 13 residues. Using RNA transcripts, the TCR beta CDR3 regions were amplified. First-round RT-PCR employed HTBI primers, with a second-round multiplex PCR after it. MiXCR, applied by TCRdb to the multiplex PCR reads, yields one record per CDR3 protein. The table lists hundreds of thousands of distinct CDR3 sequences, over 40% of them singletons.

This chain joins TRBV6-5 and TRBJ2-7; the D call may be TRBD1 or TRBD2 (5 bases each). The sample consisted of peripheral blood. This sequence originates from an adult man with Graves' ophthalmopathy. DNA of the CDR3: TGTGCCAGCAGTAACCGGGACGGAGACGAGCAGTACTTC. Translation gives CASSNRDGDEQYF.